This TCR beta chain was recovered during a study of blood T cell repertoires in COVID-19. Study background: The United States, Italy and Spain provided the acute and convalescent COVID-19 samples.

The table came from immunoSEQ multiplex PCR; TCRdb's copy has only in-frame clones and leaves some out. The sample lists about 47,000 clones; approximately 84% were seen once. V lost 3 bases and J lost 4; bases outside the gene matches: 1. The CDR3 spans 13 residues. Germline V gene sequence: CDR1 LGHNT, CDR2 FRNRAP. The clonotype originates from a man aged 50 to 60 with acute or convalescent COVID-19. Sequenced input: peripheral blood. The V gene is TRBV12-5, the J gene TRBJ2-5; TRBD1 agrees at 8 bases. The CDR3: CASGLDRGETQYF. The CDR3 DNA follows: TGTGCTAGTGGTTTAGACAGGGGAGAGACCCAGTACTTC.